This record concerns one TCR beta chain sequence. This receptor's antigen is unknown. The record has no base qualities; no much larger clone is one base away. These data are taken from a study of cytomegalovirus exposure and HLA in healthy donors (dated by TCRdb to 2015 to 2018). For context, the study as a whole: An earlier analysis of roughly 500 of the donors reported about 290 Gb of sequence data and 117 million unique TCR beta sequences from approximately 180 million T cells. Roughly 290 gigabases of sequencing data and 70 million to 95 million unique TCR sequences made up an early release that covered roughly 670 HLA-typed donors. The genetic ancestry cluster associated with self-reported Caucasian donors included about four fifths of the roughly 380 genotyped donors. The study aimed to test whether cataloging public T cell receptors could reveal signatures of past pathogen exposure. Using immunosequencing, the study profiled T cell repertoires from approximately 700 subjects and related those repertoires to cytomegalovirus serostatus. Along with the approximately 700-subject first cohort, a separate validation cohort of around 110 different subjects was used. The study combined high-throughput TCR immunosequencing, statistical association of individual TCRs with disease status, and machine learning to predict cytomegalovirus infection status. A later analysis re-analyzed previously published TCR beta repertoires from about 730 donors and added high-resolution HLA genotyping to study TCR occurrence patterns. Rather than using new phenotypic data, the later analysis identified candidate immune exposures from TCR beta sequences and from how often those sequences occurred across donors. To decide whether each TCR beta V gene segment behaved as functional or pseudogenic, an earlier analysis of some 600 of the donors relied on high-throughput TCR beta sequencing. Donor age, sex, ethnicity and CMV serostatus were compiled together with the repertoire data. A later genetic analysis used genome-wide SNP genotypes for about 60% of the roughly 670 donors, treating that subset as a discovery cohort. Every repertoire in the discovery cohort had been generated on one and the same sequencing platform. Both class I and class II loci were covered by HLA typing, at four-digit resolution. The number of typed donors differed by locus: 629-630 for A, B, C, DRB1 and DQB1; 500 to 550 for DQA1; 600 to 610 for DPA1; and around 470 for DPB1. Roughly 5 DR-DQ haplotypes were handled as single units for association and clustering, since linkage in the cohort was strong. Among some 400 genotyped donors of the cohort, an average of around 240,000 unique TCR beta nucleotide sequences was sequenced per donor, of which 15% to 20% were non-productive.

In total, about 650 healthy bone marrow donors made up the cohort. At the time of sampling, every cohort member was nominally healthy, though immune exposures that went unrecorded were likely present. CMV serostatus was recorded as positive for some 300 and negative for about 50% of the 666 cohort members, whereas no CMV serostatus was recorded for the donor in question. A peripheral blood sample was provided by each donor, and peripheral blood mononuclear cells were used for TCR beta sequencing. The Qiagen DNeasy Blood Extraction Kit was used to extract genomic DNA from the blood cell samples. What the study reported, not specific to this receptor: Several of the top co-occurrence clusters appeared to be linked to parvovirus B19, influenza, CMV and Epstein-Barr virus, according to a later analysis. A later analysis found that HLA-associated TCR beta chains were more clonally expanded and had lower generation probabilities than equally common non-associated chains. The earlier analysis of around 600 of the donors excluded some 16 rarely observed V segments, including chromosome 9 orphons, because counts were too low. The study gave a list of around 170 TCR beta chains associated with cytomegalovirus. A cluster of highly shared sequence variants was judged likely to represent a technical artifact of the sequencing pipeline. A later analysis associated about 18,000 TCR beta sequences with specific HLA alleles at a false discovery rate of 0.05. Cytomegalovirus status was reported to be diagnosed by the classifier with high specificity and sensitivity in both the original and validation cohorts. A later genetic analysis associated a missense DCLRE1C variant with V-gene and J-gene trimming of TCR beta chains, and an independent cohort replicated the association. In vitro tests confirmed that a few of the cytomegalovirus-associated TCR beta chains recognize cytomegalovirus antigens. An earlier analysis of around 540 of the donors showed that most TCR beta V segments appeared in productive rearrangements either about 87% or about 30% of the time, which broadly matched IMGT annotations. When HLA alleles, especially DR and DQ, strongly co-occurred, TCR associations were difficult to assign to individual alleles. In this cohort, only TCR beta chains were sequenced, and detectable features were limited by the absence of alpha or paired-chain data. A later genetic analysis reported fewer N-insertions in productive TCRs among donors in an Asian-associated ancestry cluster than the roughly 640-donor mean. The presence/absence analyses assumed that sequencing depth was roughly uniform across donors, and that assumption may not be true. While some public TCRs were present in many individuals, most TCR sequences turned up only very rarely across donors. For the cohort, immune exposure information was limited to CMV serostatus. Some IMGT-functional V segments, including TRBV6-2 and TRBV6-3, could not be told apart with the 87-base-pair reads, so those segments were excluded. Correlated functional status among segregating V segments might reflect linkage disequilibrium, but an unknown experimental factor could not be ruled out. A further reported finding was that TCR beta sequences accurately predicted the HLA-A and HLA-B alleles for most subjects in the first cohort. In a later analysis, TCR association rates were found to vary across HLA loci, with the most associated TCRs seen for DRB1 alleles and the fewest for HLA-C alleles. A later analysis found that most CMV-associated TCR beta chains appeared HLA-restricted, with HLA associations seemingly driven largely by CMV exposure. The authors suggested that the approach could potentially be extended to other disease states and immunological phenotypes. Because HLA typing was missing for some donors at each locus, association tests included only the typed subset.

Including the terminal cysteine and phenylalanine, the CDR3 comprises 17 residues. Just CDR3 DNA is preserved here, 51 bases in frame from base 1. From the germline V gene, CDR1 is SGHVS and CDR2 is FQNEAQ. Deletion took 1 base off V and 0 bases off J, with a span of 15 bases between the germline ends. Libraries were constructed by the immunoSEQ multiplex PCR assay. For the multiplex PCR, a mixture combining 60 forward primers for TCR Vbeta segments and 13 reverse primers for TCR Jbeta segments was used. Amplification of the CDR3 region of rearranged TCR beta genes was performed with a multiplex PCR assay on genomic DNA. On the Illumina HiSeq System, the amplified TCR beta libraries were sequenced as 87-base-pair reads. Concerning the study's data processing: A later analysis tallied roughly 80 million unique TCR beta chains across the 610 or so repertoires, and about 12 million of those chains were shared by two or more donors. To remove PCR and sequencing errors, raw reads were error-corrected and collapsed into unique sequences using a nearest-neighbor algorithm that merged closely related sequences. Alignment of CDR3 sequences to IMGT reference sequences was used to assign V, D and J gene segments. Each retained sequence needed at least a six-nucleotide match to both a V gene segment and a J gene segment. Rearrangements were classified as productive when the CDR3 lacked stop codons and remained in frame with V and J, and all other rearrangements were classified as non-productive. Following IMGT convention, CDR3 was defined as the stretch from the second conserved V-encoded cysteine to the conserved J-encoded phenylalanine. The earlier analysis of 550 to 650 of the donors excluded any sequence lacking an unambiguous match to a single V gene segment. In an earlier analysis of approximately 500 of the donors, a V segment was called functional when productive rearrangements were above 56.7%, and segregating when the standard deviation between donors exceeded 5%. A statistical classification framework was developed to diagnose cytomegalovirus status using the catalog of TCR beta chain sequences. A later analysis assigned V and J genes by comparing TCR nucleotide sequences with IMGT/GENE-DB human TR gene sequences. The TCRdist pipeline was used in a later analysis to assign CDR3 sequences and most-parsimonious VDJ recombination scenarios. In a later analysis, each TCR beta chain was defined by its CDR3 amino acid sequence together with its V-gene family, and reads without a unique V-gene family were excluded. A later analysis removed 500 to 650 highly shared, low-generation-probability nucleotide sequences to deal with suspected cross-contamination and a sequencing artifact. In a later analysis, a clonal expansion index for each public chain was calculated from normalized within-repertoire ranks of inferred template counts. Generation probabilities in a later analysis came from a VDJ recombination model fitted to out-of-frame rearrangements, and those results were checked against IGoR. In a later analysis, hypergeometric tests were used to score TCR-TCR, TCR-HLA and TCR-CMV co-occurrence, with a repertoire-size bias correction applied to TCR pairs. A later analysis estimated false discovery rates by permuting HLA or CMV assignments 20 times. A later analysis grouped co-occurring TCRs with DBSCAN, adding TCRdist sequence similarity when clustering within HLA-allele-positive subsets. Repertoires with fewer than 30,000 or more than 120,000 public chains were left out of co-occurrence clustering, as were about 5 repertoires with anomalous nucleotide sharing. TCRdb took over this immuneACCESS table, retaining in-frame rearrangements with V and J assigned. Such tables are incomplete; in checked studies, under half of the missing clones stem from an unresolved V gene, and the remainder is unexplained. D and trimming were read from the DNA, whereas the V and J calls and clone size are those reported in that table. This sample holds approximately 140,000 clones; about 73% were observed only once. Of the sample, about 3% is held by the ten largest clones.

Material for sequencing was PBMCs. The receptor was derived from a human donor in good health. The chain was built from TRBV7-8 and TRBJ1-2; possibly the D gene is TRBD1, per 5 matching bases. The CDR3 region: CASSLGVWRGSNYGYTF. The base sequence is TGTGCCAGCAGCTTAGGAGTGTGGAGGGGCTCTAACTATGGCTACACCTTC.